What follows is one T cell receptor (beta chain) and its context. Followed longitudinally, the Seattle patients had been enrolled during active infection. In the study's own analysis: Reference gene primers were amplified, and this amplification served to estimate nucleated cell counts. Sequencing was performed with immunoSEQ multiplex PCR; in TCRdb, only in-frame clones are kept and a portion is missing. V, J and clone size were drawn from that table, and D and trimming were deduced from the DNA. The table includes tens of thousands of clones, roughly four fifths detected once. The entry originates in a study of blood T cell repertoires in COVID-19. About the research overall: COVID-19 samples, acute and convalescent, were from the United States, Italy and Spain. The analysed material was cDNA or gDNA that came from T cells, B-cell-depleted T cells, or PBMCs.

The length of the CDR3 is 14 residues. With 3 bases removed from V and 7 bases from J, the gap between germline ends came to 10 bases. The germline V gene encodes CDR1 SEHNR and CDR2 FQNEAQ (reference sequence). Sequencing used peripheral blood. The receptor comes from a man aged 80 or over with COVID-19, enrolled during active disease. V is TRBV7-9 and J is TRBJ1-6; D may be TRBD1 (5 bases). This CDR3 is CASSFGTVNSPLHF. The CDR3 DNA sequence: TGTGCCAGCAGCTTTGGGACTGTCAATTCACCCCTCCACTTT.